This TCR beta chain derives from a study of CD8 T cells in ankylosing spondylitis. General study points: Disease-linked clones bore a CD8+ phenotype and were relatively rare in peripheral blood.

This clonotype came up a few times. Its target is not known. Deletions cut 0 bases from V and 0 bases from J, with 12 bases between. Germline V CDR1 and CDR2: MNHEY, SVGAGI. The CDR3 runs to 18 residues. TCRdb fed the 5' RACE reads into MiXCR, producing one record per CDR3 protein. The sample has 150,000 or so distinct CDR3 sequences, approximately 9% seen once. Sequenced input: blood, either unsorted or a sorted T cell fraction (not recorded which). The clonotype originates from a female donor with ankylosing spondylitis or in good health (not recorded which). The chain recombines TRBV6-5 with TRBJ2-6; D is ambiguous. CDR3 region: CASSYSNDISSGANVLTF. The CDR3 DNA reads TGTGCCAGCAGTTACTCGAATGACATCAGCTCTGGGGCCAACGTCCTGACTTTC.